The 16 T cell receptor beta chains presented below share a single source sample, sequenced in a study of blood T cells in healthy people across ages. The use of a sample-barcoded 5' primer and a J-beta primer mix characterized a second PCR of about 7 to 12 cycles. TCRdb fed the 5' RACE reads into MiXCR, producing one record per CDR3 protein. Found here are roughly 410,000 distinct CDR3 sequences, 45% to 60% of them singletons; the top ten hold over 40%. The sequencing input was blood. The receptors originated from a man in his 60s in good health.

The chain is built from TRBV28 and TRBJ1-1; the match to TRBD1 covers 10 bases. Germline-derived CDR1 and CDR2 are MDHEN and SYDVKM. Trimming took 2 bases from V and 0 from J; bases not matched to a gene: 6. The CDR3 loop spans 17 amino acids. The CDR3 is CASSLPPGQGLNTEAFF. DNA for the CDR3: TGTGCCAGCAGTTTACCCCCGGGACAGGGGCTGAACACTGAAGCTTTCTTT.

This clonotype showed up just a few times. The V call is TRBV29-1, the J call TRBJ2-7, with 8 bases lining up with TRBD1. This CDR3 region has 13 residues. CDR1 is SQVTM, CDR2 ANQGSEA, per germline. The V and J ends lost 6 bases and 2 bases, in that order; junction bases with no gene match: 6. CDR3 bases: TGCAGCGTCACCGGGACAGGAGCCTACGAGCAGTACTTC. Residues: CSVTGTGAYEQYF.

J is TRBJ1-1 and V is TRBV3-1, with a weak D call TRBD1 (5 bases). The CDR3 spans 14 residues. V shed 4 bases and J shed 1 base, with 10 bases lying between them. The germline V gene has CDR1 LGHDT and CDR2 YNNKEL (reference sequence). The DNA for the CDR3 is TGTGCCAGCAGCCCTATGGGGGAGAACACTGAAGCTTTCTTT. It is translated as CASSPMGENTEAFF.

Regarding this clonotype: This clone may be a read error of a much larger clone one base away. This chain connects TRBV7-9 to TRBJ2-1, with D unresolved. This CDR3 spans 14 amino acids. The V end lost 5 bases, the J end lost 4 bases, and 12 bases lay between the germline ends. The germline gives CDR1 SEHNR, CDR2 FQNEAQ (reference sequence). The CDR3 nucleotides read TGTGCCAGCAGCGCCGCTCAAAGTTACAATGAGCAGTTCTTC. Encoded protein: CASSAAQSYNEQFF.

This clonotype was recorded at least ten times. The chain carries TRBV7-6 and TRBJ2-6; D is perhaps TRBD1 (6 bases). The CDR3 covers 19 residues. CDR1 and CDR2 (germline): SGHVS, FNYEAQ. V was cut by 1 base and J by 0 bases, with 16 bases left in between. CDR3 in amino acids: CASSLVSGAFSSGANVLTF. CDR3 DNA: TGTGCCAGCAGCTTAGTCTCAGGGGCCTTTTCCTCTGGGGCCAACGTCCTGACTTTC.

This clonotype was counted many times. This chain connects TRBV10-1 to TRBJ2-3; 13 nucleotides agree with TRBD2. CDR1 WNHNN and CDR2 SYGVQD come from the germline V gene (reference sequence). This CDR3 has 15 amino acids. Trimming at V came to 5 bases and at J to 4 bases, leaving 3 bases not matched to a gene. The CDR3 reads CASSRLAGGADTQYF. The DNA of the CDR3 is TGCGCCAGCAGTCGACTAGCGGGGGGCGCAGATACGCAGTATTTT.

CDR3 amino acids: CASSPPERVNYGYTF. DNA for the CDR3: TGTGCCAGCTCACCACCCGAAAGGGTCAACTATGGCTACACCTTC. This rearrangement joins TRBV18 to TRBJ1-2; unclear D gene. Per the germline V gene, CDR1 is KGHSH and CDR2 is LQKENI. V lost 0 bases, J lost 2 bases, and 10 bases lay in between. The CDR3 is made up of 15 amino acids.

The rearrangement uses TRBV28 and TRBJ2-1, with D possibly matching TRBD2 (5 bases). Trimming removed 8 bases from V and 8 bases from J, with 16 bases in between. The CDR3 is 13 residues long. CDR1 MDHEN and CDR2 SYDVKM come from the germline V gene. The CDR3 bases are TGTGCCAGCCGGAGGCTGGCGATTGATGAGCAGTTCTTC. It yields the protein CASRRLAIDEQFF.

This clonotype was seen more than once but under ten times. The chain uses TRBV7-2 and TRBJ2-3; no reliable D call. Germline-derived CDR1 and CDR2 are SGHTA and FQGNSA. This CDR3 has 13 residues. V lost 7 bases and J 5 bases, leaving 13 bases between the germline ends. CDR3: CASMANAVDTQYF. The CDR3 DNA reads TGTGCCAGCATGGCGAACGCTGTAGATACGCAGTATTTT.

This clonotype has more than one count but fewer than ten. The chain combines TRBV12-3 or TRBV12-4 with TRBJ2-7; the D call may be TRBD1 or TRBD2 (5 bases each). Trimming took off 3 bases at V and 2 bases at J, with 8 bases between the two ends. The CDR3 loop spans 13 amino acids. CDR3 residues: CASSLGEAYEQYF. CDR3 nucleotides: TGTGCCAGCAGTTTGGGGGAAGCCTACGAGCAGTACTTC.

J is TRBJ2-3 and V is TRBV5-1, with TRBD2 identical over 7 bases. The CDR3 covers 14 residues. J gave up 4 bases and V 4 bases, and 6 bases lay outside the gene matches. CDR1 SGHRS and CDR2 YFSETQ come from the germline V gene. DNA for the CDR3: TGCGCCAGCAGCCCCGGGACTACCTCAGATACGCAGTATTTT. Protein: CASSPGTTSDTQYF.

With respect to this clonotype: This may be a read error, as it is one base from a much larger clone. This chain links TRBV6-6 with TRBJ2-5; D call uncertain. The CDR3 loop spans 12 amino acids. Germline CDR1 is MNHNY and CDR2 is SVGAGI (reference sequence). CDR3 nucleotide sequence: TGTGCCAGCAGCTTAATTGTGGAGACCCGGTACTTC. Protein: CASSLIVETRYF.

This clonotype has a handful of counts. This rearrangement joins TRBV15 to TRBJ2-5; 8 bases match TRBD1. With 4 bases clipped from V and 5 bases from J, the junction kept 12 bases outside the gene matches. The germline gives CDR1 LNHNV, CDR2 YYDKDF (reference sequence). The CDR3 runs 16 residues. CDR3 sequence: CATSNLGQGTVETQYF. CDR3 in DNA: TGTGCCACCAGCAACCTTGGACAGGGAACAGTGGAGACCCAGTACTTC. Full variable domain (remainder filled in from reference TRBV15 and TRBJ2-5): DAMVIQNPRYQVTQFGKPVTLSCSQTLNHNVMYWYQQKSSQAPKLLFHYYDKDFNNEADTPDNFQSRRPNTSFCFLDIRSPGLGDTAMYLCATSNLGQGTVETQYFGPGTRLLVL.

This clonotype was seen more than once but under ten times. The chain links TRBV3-1 to TRBJ2-7, with D perhaps given as TRBD1 or TRBD2 (5 bases each). V lost 4 bases and J 1 base, leaving 17 bases between the germline ends. This CDR3 has 16 amino acids. From germline, CDR1 is LGHDT and CDR2 YNNKEL (reference sequence). CDR3 nucleotide sequence: TGTGCCAGCAGCCGCCGGGGCTCGTCGTTGTCCTACGAGCAGTACTTC. As protein: CASSRRGSSLSYEQYF.

This clonotype is a singleton in its sample. The V and J genes are TRBV4-3 and TRBJ1-4, with TRBD1 matching 9 bases. The germline CDR1 and CDR2 sequences are LGHNA and YSLEER. Trimming removed 4 bases from V and 4 bases from J; junction bases left unmatched: 7. The CDR3 covers 16 residues. In nucleotides, the CDR3 is TGCGCCAGCAGCCGAGAGGGACAGGGCTTTAATGAAAAACTGTTTTTT. This gives the protein CASSREGQGFNEKLFF.

The rearrangement joins TRBV20-1 to TRBJ1-6; D is possibly TRBD1 (5 bases). The length of the CDR3 is 15 residues. Per germline, CDR1 DFQATT and CDR2 SNEGSKA (reference sequence). Trimming shortened V by 0 bases and J by 7 bases, and 13 bases separated the two germline ends. In nucleotides, the CDR3 is TGCAGTGCTAGAGAGGGGCCCGGGGCAAATTCACCCCTCCACTTT. Translated: CSAREGPGANSPLHF.